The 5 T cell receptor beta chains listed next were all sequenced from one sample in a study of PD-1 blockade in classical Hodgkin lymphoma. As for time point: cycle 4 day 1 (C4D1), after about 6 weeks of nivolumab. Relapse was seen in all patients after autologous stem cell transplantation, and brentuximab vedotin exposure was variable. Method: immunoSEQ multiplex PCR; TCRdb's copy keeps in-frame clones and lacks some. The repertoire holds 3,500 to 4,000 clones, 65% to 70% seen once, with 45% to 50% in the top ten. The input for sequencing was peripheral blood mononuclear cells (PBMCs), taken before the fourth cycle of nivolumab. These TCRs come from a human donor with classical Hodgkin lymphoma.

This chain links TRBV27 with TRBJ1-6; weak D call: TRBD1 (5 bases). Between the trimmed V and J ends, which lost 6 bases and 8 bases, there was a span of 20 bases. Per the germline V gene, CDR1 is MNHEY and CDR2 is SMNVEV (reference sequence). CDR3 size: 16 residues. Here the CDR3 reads CASRLTGAVGYSPLHF. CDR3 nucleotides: TGTGCCAGCAGACTCACTGGGGCAGTGGGGTATTCACCCCTCCACTTT.

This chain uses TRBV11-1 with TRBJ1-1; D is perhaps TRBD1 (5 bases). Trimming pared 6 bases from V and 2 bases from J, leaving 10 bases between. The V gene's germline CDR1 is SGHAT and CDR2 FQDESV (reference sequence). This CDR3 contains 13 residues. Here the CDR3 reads CASSYGANTEAFF. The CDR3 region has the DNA TGTGCCAGCAGTTACGGGGCTAACACTGAAGCTTTCTTT.

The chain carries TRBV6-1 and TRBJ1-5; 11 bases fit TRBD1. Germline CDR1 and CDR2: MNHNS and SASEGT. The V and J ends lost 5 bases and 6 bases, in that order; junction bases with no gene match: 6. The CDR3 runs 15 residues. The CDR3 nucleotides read TGTGCCAGCAGTTTGGACAGGGGGCGGTCTCAGCCCCAGCATTTT. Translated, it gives CASSLDRGRSQPQHF.

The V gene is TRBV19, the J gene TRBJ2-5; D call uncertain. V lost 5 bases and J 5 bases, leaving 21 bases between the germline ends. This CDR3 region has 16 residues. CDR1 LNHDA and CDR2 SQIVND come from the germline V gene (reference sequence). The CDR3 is CASSVIPASGRETQYF. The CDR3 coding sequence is TGTGCCAGTAGTGTGATACCGGCCTCAGGACGGGAGACCCAGTACTTC.

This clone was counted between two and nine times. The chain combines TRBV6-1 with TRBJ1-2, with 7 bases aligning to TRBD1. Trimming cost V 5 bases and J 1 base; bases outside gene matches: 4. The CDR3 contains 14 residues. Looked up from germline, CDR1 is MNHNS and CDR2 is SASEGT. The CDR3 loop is CASSRDRVNYGYTF. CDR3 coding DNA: TGTGCCAGCAGTCGAGACAGGGTTAACTATGGCTACACCTTC.